The rows below give T cell receptor beta chains drawn from one sample of a study of blood T cell repertoires in COVID-19. Sequencing was performed with immunoSEQ multiplex PCR; in TCRdb, only in-frame clones are kept and a portion is missing. The sample consists of approximately 210,000 clones, roughly 90% of them appearing once. Sequencing input: PBMCs or T cells enriched from blood (not recorded which). These receptor sequences come from a woman aged 18-29 years who had recovered from COVID-19. Both conserved end residues are part of each CDR3. D genes are given only for firm matches. Rows give clone size only sometimes, using once, few, many, or a class for an expanded clone.

D | J | V | length | size | CDR3 | DNA
. | TRBJ1-6 | TRBV28 | 13 | . | CASSLSGNSPLHF | TGTGCCAGCAGTTTATCAGGGAATTCGCCCCTCCACTTT
. | TRBJ1-5 | TRBV11-2 | 18 | . | CASSPDLLGLSSNQPQHF | TGTGCCAGCAGCCCCGACTTACTCGGACTTTCTAGCAATCAGCCCCAGCATTTT
TRBD2 | TRBJ2-5 | TRBV5-1 | 14 | . | CASSLERGSETQYF | TGCGCCAGCAGCTTGGAGCGGGGCTCAGAGACCCAGTACTTC
. | TRBJ1-6 | TRBV28 | 15 | . | CASSLFRIRPSPLHF | TGTGCCAGCAGTTTATTTCGGATCAGGCCTTCACCCCTCCACTTT
. | TRBJ2-7 | TRBV6-1 | 14 | . | CASSDRGGFNEQYF | TGTGCCAGCAGTGACAGGGGTGGGTTCAACGAGCAGTACTTC
TRBD1 | TRBJ2-7 | TRBV6-1 | 15 | . | CASSERATGGYEQYF | TGTGCCAGCAGTGAAAGGGCGACAGGGGGCTACGAGCAGTACTTC
. | TRBJ1-2 | TRBV5-1 | 13 | few | CASSSDPNYGYTF | TGCGCCAGCAGCTCAGATCCTAACTATGGCTACACCTTC
. | TRBJ1-1 | TRBV10-3 | 14 | . | CAISESLGGTEAFF | TGTGCCATCAGTGAGTCTTTAGGGGGCACTGAAGCTTTCTTT
. | TRBJ2-1 | TRBV12-3/TRBV12-4 | 12 | . | CASSFDGDEQFF | TGTGCCAGCAGTTTTGACGGGGATGAGCAGTTCTTC
TRBD1 | TRBJ1-1 | TRBV10-3 | 15 | . | CAISETRGLDTEAFF | TGTGCCATCAGTGAGACCAGGGGGCTTGACACTGAAGCTTTCTTT
. | TRBJ1-6 | TRBV21-1 | 17 | . | CASSKGVRDSINSPLHF | TGTGCCAGCAGCAAAGGGGTAAGGGACAGCATTAATTCACCCCTCCACTTT
. | TRBJ1-2 | TRBV6-4 | 16 | few | CASSDSPTGNPYGYTF | TGTGCCAGCAGTGACTCCCCGACGGGGAACCCCTATGGCTACACCTTC
. | TRBJ2-3 | TRBV6-5 | 14 | . | CASSRLERADTQYF | TGTGCCAGCAGTCGACTAGAAAGAGCAGATACGCAGTATTTT
TRBD1 | TRBJ1-1 | TRBV6-6 | 14 | . | CASSYLPGQGEAFF | TGTGCCAGCAGTTATTTACCGGGACAGGGAGAAGCTTTCTTT
. | TRBJ2-7 | TRBV9 | 14 | . | CASSVAPEYYEQYF | TGTGCCAGCAGCGTAGCCCCGGAGTACTACGAGCAGTACTTC
TRBD1 | TRBJ1-2 | TRBV19 | 13 | . | CATDRTGEGGYTF | TGTGCCACAGATCGGACAGGGGAGGGAGGCTACACCTTC